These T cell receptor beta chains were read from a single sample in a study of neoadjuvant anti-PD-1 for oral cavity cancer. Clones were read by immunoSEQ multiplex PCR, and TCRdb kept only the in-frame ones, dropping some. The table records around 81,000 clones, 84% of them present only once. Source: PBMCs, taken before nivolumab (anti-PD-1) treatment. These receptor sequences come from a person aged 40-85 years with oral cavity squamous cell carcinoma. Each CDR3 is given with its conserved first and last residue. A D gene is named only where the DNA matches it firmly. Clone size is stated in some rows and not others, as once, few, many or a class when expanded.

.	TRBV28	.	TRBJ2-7	TGTGCCAGCAAAGGTTATGCCTACGAGCAGTACTTC	CASKGYAYEQYF
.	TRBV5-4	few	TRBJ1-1	TGTGCCAGCAGCTTCAGTCAGAGCAACACTGAAGCTTTCTTT	CASSFSQSNTEAFF
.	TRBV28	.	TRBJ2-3	TGTGCCAGCAGTTCCCCTTTAGATACGCAGTATTTT	CASSSPLDTQYF
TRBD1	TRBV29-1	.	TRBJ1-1	TGCAGCGTTGATAGACAGGGTGGGATTGAAGCTTTCTTT	CSVDRQGGIEAFF
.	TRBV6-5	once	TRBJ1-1	TGTGCCAGCAGTTATACGGGTAGGAGAACTGAAGCTTTCTTT	CASSYTGRRTEAFF
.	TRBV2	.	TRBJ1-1	TGTGCCAGCGGGGGGGCTACGAACACTGAAGCTTTCTTT	CASGGATNTEAFF
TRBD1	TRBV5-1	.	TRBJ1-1	TGCGCCAGCAGCTTGGGGGACAGGGGTTTGGACACTGAAGCTTTCTTT	CASSLGDRGLDTEAFF
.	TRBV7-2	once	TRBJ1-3	TGTGCCAGCAGCCCACCTGGAAACACCATATATTTT	CASSPPGNTIYF
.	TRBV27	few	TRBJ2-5	TGTGCCACCTCAGGGACGGATGGGGAGACCCAGTACTTC	CATSGTDGETQYF
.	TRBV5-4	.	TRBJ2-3	TGTGCCAGCAGCGACTCTAGTGTTTATACGCAGTATTTT	CASSDSSVYTQYF
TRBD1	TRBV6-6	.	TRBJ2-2	TGTGCCAGCAGCATAAGGGGACAGGGTACCGGGGAGCTGTTTTTT	CASSIRGQGTGELFF
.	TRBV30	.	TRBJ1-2	TGTGCCTGGATGGAACTCTATTGGGGCCGCTATGGCTACACCTTC	CAWMELYWGRYGYTF
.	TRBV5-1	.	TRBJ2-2	TGCGCCAGCAGCTTGTCCGGCCGTGACACCGGGGAGCTGTTTTTT	CASSLSGRDTGELFF
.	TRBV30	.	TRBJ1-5	TGTGCCTGGAGTGGGGACACTACACAGCCCCAGCATTTT	CAWSGDTTQPQHF
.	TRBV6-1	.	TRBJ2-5	TGTGCCAGCAGTTCCGGTCAGGGATGGGAGACCCAGTACTTC	CASSSGQGWETQYF
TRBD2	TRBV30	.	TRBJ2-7	TGTGCCTGGGGGACTAGCGGGAGCTGGAGCTCCTACGAGCAGTACTTC	CAWGTSGSWSSYEQYF
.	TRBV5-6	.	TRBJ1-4	TGTGCCAGCAGCTTGCCGGGGGAAAAACTGTTTTTT	CASSLPGEKLFF
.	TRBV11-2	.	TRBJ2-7	TGTGCCAGCAGCTTATCAGGCGTCGAGCAGTACTTC	CASSLSGVEQYF
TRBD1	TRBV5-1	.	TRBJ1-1	TGCGCCAGCAGCGAGGGGGCTTTAGGAATGAACACTGAAGCTTTCTTT	CASSEGALGMNTEAFF
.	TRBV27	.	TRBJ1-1	TGTGCCAGCTACAACAGGTTAACGAACACTGAAGCTTTCTTT	CASYNRLTNTEAFF
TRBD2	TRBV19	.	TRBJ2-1	TGTGCCAGTAGTAGCGGGAGAAGAAATGAGCAGTTCTTC	CASSSGRRNEQFF
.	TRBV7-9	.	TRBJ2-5	TGTGCCAGCAGCTCCTTCGGGGGACAAGAGACCCAGTACTTC	CASSSFGGQETQYF
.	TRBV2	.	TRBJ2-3	TGTGCCAGCAGTGAAGGGCAGGAGGGCACAGATACGCAGTATTTT	CASSEGQEGTDTQYF
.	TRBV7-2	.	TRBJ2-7	TGTGCCAGCAGCTTAGCGCACCAACGGTGGGAGCAGTACTTC	CASSLAHQRWEQYF
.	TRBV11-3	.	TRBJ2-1	TGTGCCAGCAGCTTGGGGGACGCGGCCTCCTACAATGAGCAGTTCTTC	CASSLGDAASYNEQFF
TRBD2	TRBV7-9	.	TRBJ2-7	TGTGCCAGCAGCCCTCCGGGACTAGCGGGAGATGAGCAGTACTTC	CASSPPGLAGDEQYF
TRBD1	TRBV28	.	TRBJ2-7	TGTGCCAGCAGTACCCCCGGGACAGGGGTTTACGAGCAGTACTTC	CASSTPGTGVYEQYF
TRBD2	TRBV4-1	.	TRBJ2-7	TGCGCCAGCAGCCAAGATACTAGCGGGAGCTACGAGCAGTACTTC	CASSQDTSGSYEQYF